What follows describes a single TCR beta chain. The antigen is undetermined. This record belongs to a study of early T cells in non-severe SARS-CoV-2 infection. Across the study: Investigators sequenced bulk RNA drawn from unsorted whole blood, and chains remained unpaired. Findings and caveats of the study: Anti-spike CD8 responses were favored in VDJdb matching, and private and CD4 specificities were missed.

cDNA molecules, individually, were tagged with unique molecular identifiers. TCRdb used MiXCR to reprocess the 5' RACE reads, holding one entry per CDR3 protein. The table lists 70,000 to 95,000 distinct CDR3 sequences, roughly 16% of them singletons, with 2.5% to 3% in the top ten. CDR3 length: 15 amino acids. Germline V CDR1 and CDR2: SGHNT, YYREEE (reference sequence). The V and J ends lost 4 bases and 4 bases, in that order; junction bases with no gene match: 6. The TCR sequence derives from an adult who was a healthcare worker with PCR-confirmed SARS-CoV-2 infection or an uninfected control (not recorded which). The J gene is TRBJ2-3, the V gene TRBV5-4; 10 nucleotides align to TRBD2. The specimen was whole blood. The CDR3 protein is CASSPLAGISDTQYF. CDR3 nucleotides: TGTGCCAGCAGCCCACTAGCGGGAATTTCAGATACGCAGTATTTT.